These T cell receptor beta chains were read from a single sample in a study of shared clonotypes between healthy human individuals. TCRdb keeps only in-frame clones here, not all; method: immunoSEQ multiplex PCR. The sample records about 2.1 million clones, about 93% being singletons. Sample: naive CD8+ T cells from PBMCs. These TCRs come from a man aged 18 to 35 in good health. Some clones in this sample may be carry-over from other donors' samples. CDR3s include the opening cysteine and the closing phenylalanine or tryptophan. The D gene is left open where the match is weak. Clone size is given for some rows only: seen once, a few or many times, or a class if the clone is expanded.

v_gene: TRBV9
len: 15
j_gene: TRBJ2-7
abundance: -
d_gene: TRBD2
CDR3nt: TGTGCCAGCAGCGCGGGCAGCGGGAGGGCGTACGAGCAGTACTTC
CDR3aa: CASSAGSGRAYEQYF

v_gene: TRBV5-1
len: 17
j_gene: TRBJ2-1
abundance: -
d_gene: -
CDR3nt: TGCGCCAGCAGCCCAACCGAGAGGGCGGGACCTTATAATGAGCAGTTCTTC
CDR3aa: CASSPTERAGPYNEQFF

v_gene: TRBV10-1
len: 15
j_gene: TRBJ2-1
abundance: -
d_gene: TRBD2
CDR3nt: TGCGCCAGCAGTGAGACTAGCGGGGGCTACAATGAGCAGTTCTTC
CDR3aa: CASSETSGGYNEQFF

v_gene: TRBV5-4
len: 12
j_gene: TRBJ1-1
abundance: -
d_gene: TRBD1
CDR3nt: TGTGCCAGCAGCTTGGGGACAGGGGATGCTTTCTTT
CDR3aa: CASSLGTGDAFF

v_gene: TRBV4-3
len: 16
j_gene: TRBJ2-2
abundance: -
d_gene: TRBD2
CDR3nt: TGCGCCAGCAGCCAAGAGACTAGCGGGCAATCCGGGGAGCTGTTTTTT
CDR3aa: CASSQETSGQSGELFF

v_gene: TRBV5-1
len: 14
j_gene: TRBJ2-5
abundance: -
d_gene: -
CDR3nt: TGCGCCAGCAGTTTTCCCGGGGGCCAGGGCGCCCAGTACTTC
CDR3aa: CASSFPGGQGAQYF

v_gene: TRBV9
len: 15
j_gene: TRBJ2-3
abundance: -
d_gene: TRBD2
CDR3nt: TGTGCCAGCAGCGTCTCCGGGACTAACACAGATACGCAGTATTTT
CDR3aa: CASSVSGTNTDTQYF

v_gene: TRBV9
len: 15
j_gene: TRBJ2-3
abundance: -
d_gene: -
CDR3nt: TGTGCCAGCAGCGGGGGCGCGGGTGGGGAAGATACGCAGTATTTT
CDR3aa: CASSGGAGGEDTQYF

v_gene: TRBV2
len: 15
j_gene: TRBJ2-1
abundance: -
d_gene: -
CDR3nt: TGTGCCAGCAGTGGTGACGGGAGCTCCTACAATGAGCAGTTCTTC
CDR3aa: CASSGDGSSYNEQFF

v_gene: TRBV27
len: 15
j_gene: TRBJ2-1
abundance: -
d_gene: -
CDR3nt: TGTGCCAGCAGTCCACTCGCGGGGCGCACGGATGAGCAGTTCTTC
CDR3aa: CASSPLAGRTDEQFF

v_gene: TRBV19
len: 17
j_gene: TRBJ1-5
abundance: -
d_gene: -
CDR3nt: TGTGCCAGTAGTGCTCGACCGGGAGAATATAGCAATCAGCCCCAGCATTTT
CDR3aa: CASSARPGEYSNQPQHF

v_gene: TRBV27
len: 13
j_gene: TRBJ2-6
abundance: -
d_gene: -
CDR3nt: TGTGCCAGCCGGGGGTCTGGGGCCAACGTCCTGACTTTC
CDR3aa: CASRGSGANVLTF

v_gene: TRBV5-1
len: 17
j_gene: TRBJ1-1
abundance: -
d_gene: -
CDR3nt: TGCGCCAGCAGCTTGGGCCGGTTAGAGGGCTTGAACACTGAAGCTTTCTTT
CDR3aa: CASSLGRLEGLNTEAFF

v_gene: TRBV5-5
len: 14
j_gene: TRBJ1-4
abundance: -
d_gene: -
CDR3nt: TGTGCCAGCAGCGTTGATGTGAGGAATGAAAAACTGTTTTTT
CDR3aa: CASSVDVRNEKLFF

v_gene: TRBV28
len: 15
j_gene: TRBJ1-5
abundance: -
d_gene: TRBD1
CDR3nt: TGTGCCAGCAGGTCGGACAGGGGGCAGGCACAGCCCCAGCATTTT
CDR3aa: CASRSDRGQAQPQHF

v_gene: TRBV5-6
len: 16
j_gene: TRBJ2-1
abundance: -
d_gene: TRBD2
CDR3nt: TGTGCCAGCAGCTTGGGTCTAGCGGGTGTGTACAATGAGCAGTTCTTC
CDR3aa: CASSLGLAGVYNEQFF

v_gene: TRBV29-1
len: 17
j_gene: TRBJ2-7
abundance: -
d_gene: TRBD1
CDR3nt: TGCAGCGTTGAAGTCGTGGGACAGGGGAGAGTGAACTACGAGCAGTACTTC
CDR3aa: CSVEVVGQGRVNYEQYF

v_gene: TRBV11-2
len: 16
j_gene: TRBJ2-1
abundance: -
d_gene: -
CDR3nt: TGTGCCAGCAGCTTAGGGGACGGAAGCTCCTACAATGAGCAGTTCTTC
CDR3aa: CASSLGDGSSYNEQFF

v_gene: TRBV6-1
len: 14
j_gene: TRBJ1-5
abundance: -
d_gene: -
CDR3nt: TGTGCCAGCAGTGAAGTGAGGGGAAATCAGCCCCAGCATTTT
CDR3aa: CASSEVRGNQPQHF

v_gene: TRBV5-6
len: 13
j_gene: TRBJ2-7
abundance: -
d_gene: -
CDR3nt: TGTGCCAGCAGCCTGACCGGACTCTACGAGCAGTACTTC
CDR3aa: CASSLTGLYEQYF

v_gene: TRBV11-2
len: 16
j_gene: TRBJ2-3
abundance: -
d_gene: TRBD2
CDR3nt: TGTGCCAGCAGCTCAGGGGTAAGCGGGAGAACAGATACGCAGTATTTT
CDR3aa: CASSSGVSGRTDTQYF

v_gene: TRBV18
len: 14
j_gene: TRBJ2-7
abundance: -
d_gene: -
CDR3nt: TGTGCCAGCTCACCAGCCAGGGAAAACTACGAGCAGTACTTC
CDR3aa: CASSPARENYEQYF

v_gene: TRBV7-2
len: 16
j_gene: TRBJ2-1
abundance: -
d_gene: TRBD2
CDR3nt: TGTGCCAGCAGCCTGTTAGCGGGAGGGCTTCTCGATGAGCAGTTCTTC
CDR3aa: CASSLLAGGLLDEQFF

v_gene: TRBV12-5
len: 17
j_gene: TRBJ2-3
abundance: -
d_gene: TRBD2
CDR3nt: TGTGCTAGTGCCGACCGCCTGGCGGGAGATAGCACAGATACGCAGTATTTT
CDR3aa: CASADRLAGDSTDTQYF

v_gene: TRBV13
len: 13
j_gene: TRBJ1-3
abundance: -
d_gene: -
CDR3nt: TGTGCCAGCAGGGCAGGGGAGAGAAACACCATATATTTT
CDR3aa: CASRAGERNTIYF

v_gene: TRBV5-6
len: 13
j_gene: TRBJ2-7
abundance: -
d_gene: TRBD1
CDR3nt: TGTGCCAGCAGGCGCACAGGGGAGTACGAGCAGTACTTC
CDR3aa: CASRRTGEYEQYF

v_gene: TRBV7-2
len: 16
j_gene: TRBJ2-1
abundance: -
d_gene: -
CDR3nt: TGTGCCAGCAGCTTAGTTGGGGCCAGCTCCTACAATGAGCAGTTCTTC
CDR3aa: CASSLVGASSYNEQFF

v_gene: TRBV6-5
len: 15
j_gene: TRBJ2-7
abundance: once
d_gene: TRBD1
CDR3nt: TGTGCCAGCAGTTACTCGACAGGGGTCCCCTACGAGCAGTACTTC
CDR3aa: CASSYSTGVPYEQYF

v_gene: TRBV28
len: 13
j_gene: TRBJ2-7
abundance: -
d_gene: TRBD2
CDR3nt: TGTGCCAGCATCCTAGCGGGAGACCACGAGCAGTACTTC
CDR3aa: CASILAGDHEQYF

v_gene: TRBV30
len: 15
j_gene: TRBJ2-7
abundance: once
d_gene: -
CDR3nt: TGTGCCTGGAGCTTACTACCGGGACCGCTCTACGAGCAGTACTTC
CDR3aa: CAWSLLPGPLYEQYF

v_gene: TRBV7-9
len: 13
j_gene: TRBJ1-2
abundance: once
d_gene: -
CDR3nt: TGTGCCAGCAGCCCAGGGGCTAACTATGGCTACACCTTC
CDR3aa: CASSPGANYGYTF

v_gene: TRBV27
len: 15
j_gene: TRBJ1-2
abundance: -
d_gene: -
CDR3nt: TGTGCCAGCAGTTTAGTTGGACCGCTATTCCATGGCTACACCTTC
CDR3aa: CASSLVGPLFHGYTF

v_gene: TRBV7-9
len: 15
j_gene: TRBJ1-4
abundance: -
d_gene: -
CDR3nt: TGTGCCAGCACCAACAGGCCGACAACTAATGAAAAACTGTTTTTT
CDR3aa: CASTNRPTTNEKLFF

v_gene: TRBV2
len: 14
j_gene: TRBJ2-5
abundance: -
d_gene: TRBD2
CDR3nt: TGTGCCAGCAGGGGACTAGCGGGAGAAGAGACCCAGTACTTC
CDR3aa: CASRGLAGEETQYF

v_gene: TRBV27
len: 15
j_gene: TRBJ2-1
abundance: -
d_gene: TRBD2
CDR3nt: TGTGCCAGCAGTTTACTCGCGGGAGGGGGGAATGAGCAGTTCTTC
CDR3aa: CASSLLAGGGNEQFF

v_gene: TRBV7-2
len: 15
j_gene: TRBJ1-4
abundance: -
d_gene: -
CDR3nt: TGTGCCAGCAGCTCAGTGGATCGCCGCAATGAAAAACTGTTTTTT
CDR3aa: CASSSVDRRNEKLFF

v_gene: TRBV10-3
len: 15
j_gene: TRBJ1-3
abundance: -
d_gene: -
CDR3nt: TGTGCCATCAGTGAGGCCGTGGGGTTTGGAAACACCATATATTTT
CDR3aa: CAISEAVGFGNTIYF

v_gene: TRBV5-4
len: 15
j_gene: TRBJ1-1
abundance: -
d_gene: -
CDR3nt: TGTGCCAGCAGTCCGGCGGGGGCCCCGGGAACTGAAGCTTTCTTT
CDR3aa: CASSPAGAPGTEAFF

v_gene: TRBV11-2
len: 15
j_gene: TRBJ2-1
abundance: -
d_gene: TRBD1
CDR3nt: TGTGCCAGCAGCTTAGGCACAGGGGACCACAATGAGCAGTTCTTC
CDR3aa: CASSLGTGDHNEQFF

v_gene: TRBV19
len: 15
j_gene: TRBJ2-7
abundance: -
d_gene: TRBD2
CDR3nt: TGTGCCAGTAGTATAGGGACTAGCGGGATAGACGAGCAGTACTTC
CDR3aa: CASSIGTSGIDEQYF

v_gene: TRBV7-9
len: 13
j_gene: TRBJ2-7
abundance: -
d_gene: -
CDR3nt: TGTGCCGGAAAAGGGGCTGGGAGCTACGAGCAGTACTTC
CDR3aa: CAGKGAGSYEQYF

v_gene: TRBV19
len: 15
j_gene: TRBJ2-5
abundance: once
d_gene: -
CDR3nt: TGTGCCAGTAGTACAAGACAGGTGATCCAAGAGACCCAGTACTTC
CDR3aa: CASSTRQVIQETQYF

v_gene: TRBV6-1
len: 17
j_gene: TRBJ2-7
abundance: -
d_gene: TRBD2
CDR3nt: TGTGCCAGCAGTGAAGGGAGACTAGCGGGAGTATCGTACGAGCAGTACTTC
CDR3aa: CASSEGRLAGVSYEQYF

v_gene: TRBV10-1
len: 16
j_gene: TRBJ1-1
abundance: -
d_gene: -
CDR3nt: TGCGCCAGCAGCCTCACTGTGGGGGACATGAACACTGAAGCTTTCTTT
CDR3aa: CASSLTVGDMNTEAFF